A selection of T cell receptor beta chains follows, all from one sample in a study of blood T cell repertoires in COVID-19. Profiling relied on immunoSEQ multiplex PCR, and the TCRdb table lists in-frame clones only, not all of them. This table holds 380,000 or so clones, 88% found once. Sequencing input: PBMCs or T cells enriched from blood (not recorded which). Receptor source: a woman aged 40 to 50 with acute COVID-19. CDR3s leave out the opening cysteine and the closing phenylalanine or tryptophan.

V gene	J gene	CDR3 protein
TRBV6-5	TRBJ1-1	ASTDLRRTNTEAF
TRBV30	TRBJ1-5	ACDLLQGSQPQH
TRBV5-1	TRBJ2-7	ASSWGRRQPGYEQY
TRBV6-5	TRBJ2-2	ASSYSASGTGELF
TRBV7-9	TRBJ1-4	ASSPRDRGLEKLF
TRBV10-3	TRBJ1-2	AISEIGDYGYT
TRBV2	TRBJ2-5	ASSDRGNQETQY
TRBV2	TRBJ1-2	ASSDGTGSGYT
TRBV5-6	TRBJ1-3	ASTALGRSGNTIY
TRBV5-1	TRBJ1-2	ASSIWGQGYGYT
TRBV11-2	TRBJ2-7	ASSFSPGELYEQY
TRBV5-1	TRBJ2-1	ASSPRSPGKRSSYNEQF
TRBV19	TRBJ2-2	ASSMGLGELF
TRBV5-1	TRBJ1-4	ASSSTDRGGGNEKLF
TRBV15	TRBJ1-3	ATSRGGSGNTIY
TRBV5-5	TRBJ1-2	ASSSGRGDYGYT
TRBV11-3	TRBJ2-6	ASSPGGFVSGANVLT
TRBV9	TRBJ2-1	ASSETQGGAWNEQF
TRBV4-2	TRBJ1-1	ASSQGGRHTEAF
TRBV25-1	TRBJ1-2	ASSESAGALYGYT
TRBV27	TRBJ2-2	ASRVTRHTGELF
TRBV15	TRBJ1-5	ATSRAPTANQPQH
TRBV6-2/TRBV6-3	TRBJ2-6	ASSTQGAFSGANVLT
TRBV7-9	TRBJ1-3	ASSLPPGNTIY
TRBV19	TRBJ2-3	ASSIGGRADTQY
TRBV2	TRBJ2-2	ASSPSLQGSGELF
TRBV18	TRBJ2-5	ASSSSREETQY
TRBV20-1	TRBJ2-7	SASGSRSYGESYEQY
TRBV19	TRBJ1-6	ASSPVFNSPLH
TRBV4-1	TRBJ2-5	ASSQRGQETQY
TRBV11-3	TRBJ2-7	ASSPNQGEQY
TRBV9	TRBJ2-5	ASSVGPAGEETQY
TRBV19	TRBJ1-4	ASSILFSTNEKLF
TRBV6-5	TRBJ1-3	ASSPGWAGNTIY
TRBV7-2	TRBJ2-5	ASSSRYREETQY
TRBV18	TRBJ1-1	ASSPQLTGSMNTEAF
TRBV6-5	TRBJ2-1	ASRRVAGGSNEQF
TRBV30	TRBJ1-3	AWTQGPGNTIY
TRBV2	TRBJ2-1	ASSEGTGDYNEQF
TRBV29-1	TRBJ1-1	SVNQNTEAF
TRBV3-1/TRBV3-2	TRBJ1-1	ASSRAAVSTEAF
TRBV6-6	TRBJ2-2	ASSYSYNTGELF
TRBV9	TRBJ2-3	ASSTRTGGSADTQY
TRBV18	TRBJ2-7	ASSQDRDTYEQY
TRBV12-3/TRBV12-4	TRBJ1-3	ASSLLTVPTIY
TRBV7-9	TRBJ2-7	ASSRDYSYEQY
TRBV5-1	TRBJ2-5	ASSPGLAGGPVVGETQY
TRBV4-1	TRBJ2-7	ASSQSEGAYEQY
TRBV7-8	TRBJ2-2	ASSLVDRGTGELF
TRBV13	TRBJ2-2	ASSFSGQGAVTGELF
TRBV6-5	TRBJ2-2	ASRRQGANTGELF
TRBV19	TRBJ2-2	ASSILMARTGELF
TRBV27	TRBJ2-7	ASSHPPGQGAYEQY
TRBV6-2/TRBV6-3	TRBJ2-5	ASSYGRGLGETQY